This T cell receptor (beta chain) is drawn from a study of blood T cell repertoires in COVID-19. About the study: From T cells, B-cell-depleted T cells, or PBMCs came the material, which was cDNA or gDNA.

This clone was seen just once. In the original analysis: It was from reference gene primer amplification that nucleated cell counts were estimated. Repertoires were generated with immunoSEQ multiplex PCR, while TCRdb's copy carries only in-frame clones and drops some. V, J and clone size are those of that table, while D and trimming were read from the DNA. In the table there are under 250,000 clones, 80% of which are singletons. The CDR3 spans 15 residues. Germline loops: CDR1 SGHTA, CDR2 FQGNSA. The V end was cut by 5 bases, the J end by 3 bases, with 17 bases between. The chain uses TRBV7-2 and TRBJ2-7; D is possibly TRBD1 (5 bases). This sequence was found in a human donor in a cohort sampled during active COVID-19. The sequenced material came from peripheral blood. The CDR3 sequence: CASSPQRQGIYEQYF. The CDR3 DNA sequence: TGTGCCAGCAGCCCCCAGAGGCAGGGCATCTACGAGCAGTACTTC.